A selection of T cell receptor beta chains follows, all from one sample in a study of blood T cell repertoires in COVID-19. TCRdb's table, derived via immunoSEQ multiplex PCR, lists solely in-frame clones and lacks some. This sample has 53,000 or so clones, with 77% found just once. Sequenced material: peripheral blood. The receptors stem from a man between 65 and 79 years old with active or convalescent COVID-19. CDR3s include the opening cysteine and the closing phenylalanine or tryptophan. D genes are given only for firm matches. Size tells how often a clone was seen (once, few, many) or the class of an expanded clone, and some rows leave it out.

j_call v_call d_call clone_size cdr3_nt cdr3_aa
TRBJ2-1 TRBV9 NA NA TGTGCCAGCAGCCCAACCGGGACTCCATACAATGAGCAGTTCTTC CASSPTGTPYNEQFF
TRBJ1-2 TRBV5-6 NA NA TGTGCCAGCAGCTTCGGGGGGAGGTATGGCTACACCTTC CASSFGGRYGYTF
TRBJ1-2 TRBV28 TRBD1 NA TGTGCCAGCAGTTTATCCTTCCGGACAGGGAAGGGGGGCTACACCTTC CASSLSFRTGKGGYTF
TRBJ1-2 TRBV6-5 NA once TGTGCCGCCGGTGGGGGCAACTACGGTGGCTACACCTTC CAAGGGNYGGYTF
TRBJ2-7 TRBV6-5 TRBD2 NA TGTGCCAGCAGAGCTAGCGGGGGGGCGTACGAGCAGTACTTC CASRASGGAYEQYF
TRBJ2-1 TRBV18 TRBD1 once TGTGCCAGCTCACCTCGACAGGGTCGGGATGAGCAGTTCTTC CASSPRQGRDEQFF
TRBJ1-6 TRBV18 NA NA TGTGCCAGCTCACCTGAAACAGCCAATTCACCCCTCCACTTT CASSPETANSPLHF
TRBJ2-1 TRBV7-9 NA NA TGTGCCAGCAGCAGAGACAATGAGCAGTTCTTC CASSRDNEQFF
TRBJ2-5 TRBV30 NA once TGTGCCTGGAGTGGTGGAGGGAAAGAGACCCAGTACTTC CAWSGGGKETQYF
TRBJ2-1 TRBV19 TRBD1 NA TGTGCCAGTAGTGAGGGACAGTTTAATGAGCAGTTCTTC CASSEGQFNEQFF
TRBJ1-2 TRBV7-9 TRBD1 few TGTGCCAGCAGCTTAGCTCAGGGGGATTGCACCTTC CASSLAQGDCTF
TRBJ1-1 TRBV28 NA NA TGTGCCAGCAGTCTCCTACTCGACAGAATCGCTGAAGCTTTCTTT CASSLLLDRIAEAFF